This TCR beta chain was profiled in a study of molecular identifiers for immune sequencing clone quantification. The CDR3 consists of 12 residues. Trimming left V 6 bases short and J 11 bases short, with 16 bases between. Germline V gene sequence: CDR1 SEHNR, CDR2 FQNEAQ (reference sequence). This clonotype was observed many times. TCRdb recomputed calls from the PCR reads with MiXCR, one row per CDR3 protein. Among over 85,000 distinct CDR3 sequences, 25% were seen once, and the ten largest hold 0.78%. The sequenced sample was naive CD8+ T cells from blood, with Jurkat cell RNA spiked in. The subset is: FACS-sorted CD8+CD4-CCR7+CD45RA+ naive T cells. The chain uses TRBV7-9 and TRBJ1-1; TRBD1 might be the D (5 bases). The TCR originated in a human donor in good health. Some libraries in this study had Jurkat cell RNA spiked in. The CDR3 protein is CASSSRGDTAFF. The DNA for the CDR3 is TGTGCCAGCAGTTCCAGAGGGGATACGGCTTTCTTT.